This TCR beta chain was identified during a study of CD8+CD57+ T cells in acquired aplastic anemia. At the level of the study: DNA per sorted CD4+ or CD8+ sample ranged roughly 0.19 to 30 ug, averaging 3.2 ug. General study findings and limits: About 30 was the count of CD8+ CDR3 sequences that patients shared with controls.

In patients chosen for sequencing, flow cytometry had shown CD8+CD57+ cell expansion. Every patient presented with severe acquired aplastic anemia. Germline V CDR1 and CDR2: DFQATT, SNEGSKA (reference sequence). V lost 1 base, J lost 0 bases, and 10 bases lay in between. The CDR3 is made up of 16 amino acids. It was genomic DNA that served as the template for profiling TCR beta VDJ and CDR3. Using its own MiXCR run on the reads, TCRdb lists one record per CDR3 protein. Among 75,000 to 100,000 distinct CDR3 sequences listed, about 63% were seen once. With respect to this clonotype: What it binds is unknown.

The TCR sequence derives from a human donor with aplastic anemia. The gene calls are TRBV20-1 and TRBJ1-6; D unresolved. What was sequenced was sorted CD4+, CD8+, or CD8+CD57+ T cells (not recorded which) from PBMCs. The CDR3 sequence: CSARVRSSSYNSPLHF. DNA of the CDR3: TGCAGTGCTAGAGTACGGTCAAGCTCCTATAATTCACCCCTCCACTTT.